Below, one T cell receptor (beta chain) is given with its context. Its antigen has not been determined. No qualities accompany the bases; no much larger clone lies one base away. To estimate absolute template abundance from read counts, synthetic TCR analog templates were spiked into each PCR. The immunoSEQ assay was used to amplify TCRbeta CDR3 regions from genomic DNA with bias-controlled V and J gene primers. Rearranged TCRbeta segments were sequenced at approximately 20X coverage. Per the original workflow: Sequencing errors were corrected by clustering and CDR3s were annotated against IMGT to assign V, D and J genes. Downstream analyses used only productive TCRbeta rearrangements, leaving out any out-of-frame or stop-codon sequences. To compute clonality, Shannon entropy was normalized by the log of the number of unique productive sequences and then subtracted from one. Fisher's exact test with Benjamini-Hochberg correction, using a cutoff of adjusted p below 0.01, was how clones that differed between time points or between blood and tumor were identified. The immuneACCESS repertoire file appears here via TCRdb, limited to in-frame rearrangements. These files lack a portion of the clones; in checked studies, under half of the deficit traces to unresolved V genes, and the cause of the others is not known. The DNA was the basis for D and trimming; V, J and clone size are from that table. Here the sample has around 100,000 clones; roughly 84% occur a single time. Roughly 2% of the sample comes from the top ten.

The data originate from a study of PD-L1 blockade in urothelial cancer (dated by TCRdb to about 2017). For context, the study as a whole: All patients started therapy at some point between 2014 and 2016 and received atezolizumab 1,200 mg intravenously every 3 weeks. Durable clinical benefit was achieved by nine patients but not by the remaining 20. Blood samples gave median yields of around 140,000 T cells and some 80,000 unique TCRs, along with a median clonality of approximately 0.08. Blood samples were analyzed at 3 weeks after treatment start (second dose) and at 6 weeks after treatment start. About 85% of the roughly 29 patients were identified as males with urothelial cancer of bladder origin, and a prior smoking history was reported by 18 of 29 patients. In the same patients who had TCR sequencing, pretreatment tumors also underwent whole exome sequencing and RNA sequencing. TCR sequencing covered pretreatment tumor samples and matched, serially collected peripheral blood taken before and after atezolizumab treatment. An ECOG performance status of 0 or 1 was recorded for the patients, and 0 to 3 prior chemotherapy regimens had been received by the patients. Durable clinical benefit was defined as a progression-free survival longer than 6 months, and TCR features were additionally tested against progression-free survival and overall survival. The study was an exploratory multi-omic analysis of somatic, immune and clinical correlates of response to PD-L1 blockade with atezolizumab in urothelial cancer. Under 30 patients had pretreatment blood TCR-seq, some 24 had at least one posttreatment blood collection, and some 24 had tumor TCR-seq.

Overall study outcomes, separate from this receptor: Because the sample size was small (n of about 29) and many of the analyses were exploratory, the results are meant to be hypothesis-generating. A pretreatment peripheral blood TCR clonality below the median was linked to improved progression-free and overall survival. Patients with durable benefit showed greater expansion of tumor-associated TCR clones in peripheral blood 3 weeks after starting treatment (n of about 20, p = 0.022).

The time point label corresponds to: pretreatment peripheral blood. A total of around 30 patients with locally advanced or metastatic urothelial carcinoma, treated at Memorial Sloan Kettering on a trial protocol, made up the cohort. Peripheral blood mononuclear cells were collected from each patient pretreatment and during treatment, giving between 1 and 8 total time points per patient. The Qiagen DNeasy Blood extraction kit was used to purify genomic DNA from total PBMCs and tumor samples. PBMCs were collected pretreatment and during treatment and were isolated and stored as previously described. The receptor's source is a man in his fifties or sixties with urothelial cancer. The sample in question was PBMCs, obtained around atezolizumab (anti-PD-L1) treatment.

The CDR3 protein: CASSSYQGTEAFF. At the DNA level, the sequence is TGTGCCAGCAGTTCTTACCAGGGCACTGAAGCTTTCTTT. Here the chain combines TRBV2 and TRBJ1-1; perhaps TRBD1 is the D gene, with 5 bases matching. Based on the germline V gene, the CDR1 and CDR2 sequences are SNHLY and FYNNEI. The V and J ends are trimmed by 5 bases and 4 bases, leaving 11 bases between them. The CDR3 covers 13 residues, taking in both the cysteine and the phenylalanine. CDR3 DNA only is kept here, 39 bases in frame from base 1.